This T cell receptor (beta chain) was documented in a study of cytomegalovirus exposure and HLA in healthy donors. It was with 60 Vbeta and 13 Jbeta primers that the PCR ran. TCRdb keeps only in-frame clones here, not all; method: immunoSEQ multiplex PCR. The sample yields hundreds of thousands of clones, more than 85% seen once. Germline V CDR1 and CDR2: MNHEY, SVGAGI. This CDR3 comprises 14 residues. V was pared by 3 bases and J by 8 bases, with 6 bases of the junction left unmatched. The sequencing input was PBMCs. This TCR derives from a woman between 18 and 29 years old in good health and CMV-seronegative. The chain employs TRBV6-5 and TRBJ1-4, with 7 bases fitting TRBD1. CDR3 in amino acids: CASSYDRAWEKLFF. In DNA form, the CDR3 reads TGTGCCAGCAGTTATGACAGGGCATGGGAAAAACTGTTTTTT.